Listed below are T cell receptor beta chains from one sample, sequenced in a study of blood T cell repertoires in COVID-19. Clones were sequenced by immunoSEQ multiplex PCR, and TCRdb holds only the in-frame ones, with some missing. The sample has approximately 100,000 clones, about 80% seen once; the top ten hold 2.5% to 3.5%. The sequenced sample was peripheral blood. The receptors here all came from a woman of 80 years or more with active or convalescent COVID-19. Each CDR3 is given with its conserved first and last residue. A D gene is named only where the DNA matches it firmly. Where a row states a size, it is once, few, many or the class of an expanded clone; other rows omit it.

j_gene,d_gene,v_gene,abundance,CDR3aa,CDR3nt
TRBJ1-1,NA,TRBV20-1,once,CSASAGVVGAFF,TGCAGTGCTAGTGCGGGGGTCGTAGGAGCTTTCTTT
TRBJ2-6,NA,TRBV2,NA,CASRDGISSGANVLTF,TGTGCCAGCAGAGACGGGATTTCCTCTGGGGCCAACGTCCTGACTTTC
TRBJ1-5,NA,TRBV28,NA,CASSYGGDYNQPQHF,TGTGCCAGCAGTTATGGGGGGGATTACAATCAGCCCCAGCATTTT
TRBJ2-3,TRBD2,TRBV4-2,NA,CASSQDWSSGGRTDTQYF,TGTGCCAGCAGCCAAGATTGGTCCAGCGGGGGGAGGACAGATACGCAGTATTTT
TRBJ2-1,NA,TRBV9,NA,CASSEVDPGYEQFF,TGTGCCAGCAGCGAGGTCGACCCGGGGTATGAGCAGTTCTTC
TRBJ2-4,NA,TRBV27,NA,CARGRIIF,TGTGCCAGGGGCCGAATCATCTTC
TRBJ2-3,NA,TRBV5-4,NA,CASSFPLTDTQYF,TGTGCCAGCAGCTTTCCCCTCACAGATACGCAGTATTTT
TRBJ2-1,NA,TRBV7-2,NA,CASSLSPGLSYNEQFF,TGTGCCAGCAGCTTATCTCCAGGTCTTTCCTACAATGAGCAGTTCTTC
TRBJ2-1,NA,TRBV6-2/TRBV6-3,NA,CASSYSPLAREQFF,TGTGCCAGCAGTTACTCCCCGCTTGCGCGTGAGCAGTTCTTC
TRBJ1-6,TRBD1,TRBV28,NA,CASSMGQTISPLHF,TGTGCCAGCAGTATGGGACAGACAATTTCACCCCTCCACTTT
TRBJ2-3,TRBD2,TRBV2,once,CASRVKASGSGDTQYF,TGTGCCAGCAGAGTCAAGGCTAGCGGGAGCGGCGATACGCAGTATTTT
TRBJ2-1,TRBD2,TRBV7-3,NA,CASSPNRVLAGKYNEQFF,TGTGCCAGCAGCCCAAACCGGGTACTAGCGGGGAAATACAATGAGCAGTTCTTC
TRBJ1-6,TRBD1,TRBV6-5,few,CASREQGVKSPLHF,TGTGCCAGCAGGGAGCAGGGGGTAAAATCACCCCTCCACTTT
TRBJ1-3,NA,TRBV7-8,NA,CASSWGGISGNTIYF,TGTGCCAGCAGCTGGGGGGGGATCTCTGGAAACACCATATATTTT
TRBJ2-1,TRBD1,TRBV28,NA,CASSLFRGFDNEQFF,TGTGCCAGCAGTTTATTCAGGGGGTTTGACAATGAGCAGTTCTTC
TRBJ2-7,TRBD1,TRBV19,NA,CASSRDRAYEQYF,TGTGCCAGTAGCAGGGACAGGGCTTACGAGCAGTACTTC
TRBJ1-4,TRBD1,TRBV7-4,NA,CASGQADPFF,TGTGCCAGCGGACAGGCGGACCCGTTTTTT
TRBJ2-1,NA,TRBV7-3,NA,CASSLYGGLNNEQFF,TGTGCCAGCAGCTTATACGGGGGGCTTAACAATGAGCAGTTCTTC
TRBJ2-6,NA,TRBV24-1,once,CATSDTRSGANVLTF,TGTGCCACCAGTGACACGCGCTCTGGGGCCAACGTCCTGACTTTC
TRBJ2-1,TRBD2,TRBV27,NA,CASSPGLAGGSSYNEQFF,TGTGCCAGCAGTCCGGGACTAGCGGGAGGGAGCTCCTACAATGAGCAGTTCTTC
TRBJ2-4,TRBD2,TRBV14,NA,CASSQDLGLAGADDNIQYF,TGTGCCAGCAGCCAAGATCTCGGCCTAGCGGGGGCCGACGACAACATTCAGTACTTC
TRBJ1-4,TRBD1,TRBV28,NA,CASSTPGDRVGEKLFF,TGTGCCAGCAGTACACCAGGGGACAGGGTCGGTGAAAAACTGTTTTTT
TRBJ1-1,NA,TRBV27,NA,CATKRPRGTLTEAFF,TGTGCCACCAAACGGCCTCGGGGTACCTTAACTGAAGCTTTCTTT
TRBJ2-5,NA,TRBV5-6,NA,CASSLLPGTRLQETQYF,TGTGCCAGCAGCTTGTTGCCTGGCACACGACTACAAGAGACCCAGTACTTC
TRBJ1-4,NA,TRBV19,NA,CASNVGGGTEKLFF,TGTGCCAGTAACGTTGGCGGAGGGACTGAAAAACTGTTTTTT
TRBJ1-4,NA,TRBV19,few,CASSISAATNEKLFF,TGTGCCAGTAGTATAAGCGCTGCAACTAATGAAAAACTGTTTTTT
TRBJ2-3,NA,TRBV5-1,once,CASSPSPGTDTQYF,TGCGCCAGCAGCCCCTCCCCGGGCACAGATACGCAGTATTTT
TRBJ2-5,TRBD2,TRBV28,NA,CATSRGGGETQYF,TGTGCCACCTCGCGGGGGGGCGGGGAGACCCAGTACTTC
TRBJ1-5,NA,TRBV28,NA,CASPPSGTYSNQPQHF,TGTGCCAGTCCCCCGTCGGGGACTTATAGCAATCAGCCCCAGCATTTT
TRBJ1-2,NA,TRBV18,NA,CASSPPAGHGYTF,TGTGCCAGCTCACCACCGGCAGGGCATGGCTACACCTTC
TRBJ2-3,NA,TRBV7-2,NA,CASSSEVATQYF,TGTGCCAGCAGCTCGGAGGTGGCTACGCAGTATTTT
TRBJ2-1,TRBD1,TRBV11-2,few,CASSKDRGSYNEQFF,TGTGCCAGCAGCAAAGACAGGGGTTCGTACAATGAGCAGTTCTTC
TRBJ1-1,NA,TRBV27,NA,CASSLRGEGNTEAFF,TGTGCCAGCAGTCTAAGAGGGGAGGGGAACACTGAAGCTTTCTTT
TRBJ1-1,TRBD1,TRBV7-9,NA,CASTSTGGLEAFF,TGTGCCAGCACCTCTACAGGGGGACTTGAAGCTTTCTTT
TRBJ2-1,TRBD2,TRBV19,once,CASSIGTSGSNEQFF,TGTGCCAGTAGTATAGGGACTAGCGGGAGTAATGAGCAGTTCTTC